These 18 T cell receptor beta chains came from one sample sequenced in a study of cytomegalovirus exposure and HLA in healthy donors. The PCR made use of 60 Vbeta and 13 Jbeta primers. TCRdb's copy holds only in-frame clones and misses some; the assay was immunoSEQ multiplex PCR. This repertoire includes about 60,000 clones. Sequences were obtained from PBMCs. These receptors all stem from a man in his fifties or sixties in good health and CMV-seropositive.

To note about this clone: At one end the junction does not follow the germline gene, possibly because of a read error. The V call is TRBV7-7, the J call TRBJ2-6; D is ambiguous. The CDR3 extends over 16 amino acids. The germline V gene encodes CDR1 SSHAT and CDR2 FNYEAQ (reference sequence). DNA of the CDR3: TGTGCTAGCAGCTTAGAGTGGAGATCTGGGGCCAACGTCCTGACTTTC. Its protein product is CASSLEWRSGANVLTF.

The chain combines TRBV5-8 with TRBJ2-3, with 7 bases fitting TRBD1. CDR1 and CDR2 from the germline V gene are SGHTS and YDEGEE. The junction had 8 bases not matched to a gene; V was cut back by 1 base and J by 3 bases. The CDR3 is 16 residues long. The CDR3 bases are TGTGCCAGCAGCTTGTATCACAGGGGATGGACAGATACGCAGTATTTT. It encodes CASSLYHRGWTDTQYF.

The CDR3 here is CASSIGQKNSPLHF. CDR3 DNA: TGTGCCAGTAGTATAGGCCAGAAAAATTCACCCCTCCACTTT. V and J are TRBV19 and TRBJ1-6; no clear D. V was shortened by 1 base and J by 7 bases, with 8 bases between the two germline ends. The CDR3 has 14 amino acids. Germline V gene data show CDR1 as LNHDA and CDR2 as SQIVND (reference sequence).

The chain carries TRBV19 and TRBJ1-5, with TRBD1 matching 11 bases. This CDR3 contains 17 residues. Trimming took 6 bases from V and 0 from J; bases not matched to a gene: 7. CDR1 and CDR2 (germline): LNHDA, SQIVND (reference sequence). This chain's CDR3 is CASRTGTGGSSNQPQHF. The CDR3 DNA reads as TGTGCCAGTAGAACCGGGACAGGGGGGAGTAGCAATCAGCCCCAGCATTTT.

The chain employs TRBV6-1 and TRBJ1-2; 7 bases are shared with TRBD1. There are 15 residues in the CDR3. The germline CDR1 and CDR2 sequences are MNHNS and SASEGT. V was clipped by 6 bases and J by 4 bases; unmatched bases: 11. CDR3 in DNA: TGTGCCAGCAGGCCGATCGACAGGGTTACCTATGGCTACACCTTC. This sequence encodes CASRPIDRVTYGYTF.

V usage is TRBV5-4 and J usage is TRBJ2-2, with 10 bases that match TRBD2. With V trimmed by 4 bases and J by 6 bases, 6 bases remained unmatched. Germline V gene sequence: CDR1 SGHNT, CDR2 YYREEE (reference sequence). CDR3 size: 15 residues. Here the CDR3 DNA reads TGTGCCAGCAGCACAAGCGGGGGGGTGGCCGGGGAGCTGTTTTTT. Amino acid sequence: CASSTSGGVAGELFF.

This chain links TRBV2 with TRBJ1-6, with D tentatively TRBD1 (5 bases). The CDR3 spans 16 residues. Germline-derived CDR1 and CDR2 are SNHLY and FYNNEI. Trimming took 6 bases from V and 0 from J, leaving 12 bases between them. The CDR3 loop is CASRTELSSYNSPLHF. The CDR3 nucleotides are TGTGCCAGCAGGACAGAGTTAAGCTCCTATAATTCACCCCTCCACTTT.

This chain connects TRBV5-1 to TRBJ1-1; D gene uncertain. Between the trimmed V and J ends, which lost 3 bases and 0 bases, there was a span of 6 bases. The CDR3 is 13 amino acids. CDR1 and CDR2 from the germline V gene are SGHRS and YFSETQ. In nucleotides, the CDR3 is TGCGCCAGCAGCTCCCAGATGAACACTGAAGCTTTCTTT. As protein: CASSSQMNTEAFF.

J is TRBJ1-1 and V is TRBV9; a possible D gene is TRBD1 (6 bases). CDR1 and CDR2 (germline): SGDLS, YYNGEE. Deletions cut 3 bases from V and 1 base from J, with 7 bases between. The CDR3 consists of 13 residues. The CDR3 sequence: CASSETGNTEAFF. CDR3 nucleotides: TGTGCCAGCAGCGAGACAGGGAACACTGAAGCTTTCTTT.

CDR3 sequence reads: CASNPTGLSYEQYF. Here the CDR3 DNA reads TGTGCCAGCAACCCCACAGGGCTCTCCTACGAGCAGTACTTC. The chain uses TRBV4-2 and TRBJ2-7; tentative D call: TRBD1 (6 bases). The CDR3 extends over 14 amino acids. V lost 7 bases and J 0 bases, leaving 13 bases between the germline ends. Looked up from germline, CDR1 is LGHNA and CDR2 is YNFKEQ.

V usage is TRBV18 and J usage is TRBJ2-1; D is perhaps TRBD1 (6 bases). Germline V gene data show CDR1 as KGHSH and CDR2 as LQKENI. There are 14 residues in the CDR3. Trimming removed 4 bases at V and 9 bases at J, with 16 bases between. CDR3 sequence reads: CASSLAQGGSEQFF. In DNA, the CDR3 is TGTGCCAGCTCACTAGCACAGGGCGGCAGTGAGCAGTTCTTC.

The J gene is TRBJ2-7, the V gene TRBV6-5, with 9 nucleotides matching TRBD1. This CDR3 has 15 residues. V was clipped by 2 bases and J by 1 base; unmatched bases: 3. In germline, CDR1 is MNHEY, CDR2 SVGAGI. Here the CDR3 DNA reads TGTGCCAGCAGTTACGGGGGACAGGGTTCCTACGAGCAGTACTTC. Amino acid sequence: CASSYGGQGSYEQYF.

The gene calls are TRBV7-9 and TRBJ2-5, with TRBD2 matching over 7 bases. Per the germline V gene, CDR1 is SEHNR and CDR2 is FQNEAQ (reference sequence). The CDR3 sequence is 15 residues long. Unmatched junction bases numbered 7, after V lost 5 bases and J lost 1 base. CDR3 residues: CASSHGLAAQETQYF. The DNA of the CDR3 is TGTGCCAGCAGCCACGGGCTAGCGGCCCAAGAGACCCAGTACTTC.

V usage is TRBV30 and J usage is TRBJ2-1; 9 bases agree with TRBD2. CDR3 length: 17 residues. V shed 0 bases and J 5 bases; nucleotides not matched to a gene: 11. Germline loops: CDR1 GTSNPN, CDR2 SVGIG (reference sequence). The CDR3 DNA is TGTGCCTGGAGTGTACGCCACGGGCGGGGGGGCGACAATGAGCAGTTCTTC. Its translation: CAWSVRHGRGGDNEQFF.

CDR3 region: CASSGASGISSYEQYF. CDR3 sequence (DNA): TGTGCCAGCAGTGGGGCTAGCGGGATCAGCTCCTACGAGCAGTACTTC. The V gene is TRBV7-2, the J gene TRBJ2-7; 9 positions match TRBD2. The CDR3 is made up of 16 amino acids. Germline V gene lookup returns CDR1 SGHTA and CDR2 FQGNSA. Trimming at V came to 6 bases and at J to 0 bases, leaving 9 bases not matched to a gene.

V and J are TRBV18 and TRBJ2-7, with D perhaps matching TRBD2 (5 bases). The CDR3 spans 15 residues. Trimming took 0 bases from V and 2 from J, leaving 11 bases between them. Germline V gene sequence: CDR1 KGHSH, CDR2 LQKENI. The CDR3 is CASSPPGRGTYEQYF. The CDR3 nucleotides read TGTGCCAGCTCACCACCGGGCCGGGGAACCTACGAGCAGTACTTC.

The genes are TRBV18 and TRBJ1-5; 7 positions match TRBD1. The length of the CDR3 is 17 residues. Trimming at V came to 6 bases and at J to 6 bases, leaving 17 bases not matched to a gene. CDR1 is KGHSH, CDR2 LQKENI, per germline. The CDR3 DNA reads TGTGCCAGCTCTCCCGGGGGCTGGGTCTGGGACAGTCAGCCCCAGCATTTT. Translating gives CASSPGGWVWDSQPQHF. Filled out from reference TRBV18 and TRBJ1-5, the complete variable domain reads NAGVMQNPRHLVRRRGQEARLRCSPMKGHSHVYWYRQLPEEGLKFMVYLQKENIIDESGMPKERFSAEFPKEGPSILRIQQVVRGDSAAYFCASSPGGWVWDSQPQHFGDGTRLSIL.

The chain's CDR3 is CASSLRTGVNTEAFF. In DNA form, the CDR3 reads TGTGCCAGCAGCCTTCGGACAGGGGTGAACACTGAAGCTTTCTTT. This sequence joins TRBV11-2 and TRBJ1-1; 9 nucleotides match TRBD1. The junction had 4 bases not matched to a gene; V was cut back by 5 bases and J by 0 bases. The CDR3 contains 15 residues. Per the germline V gene, CDR1 is SGHAT and CDR2 is FQNNGV.